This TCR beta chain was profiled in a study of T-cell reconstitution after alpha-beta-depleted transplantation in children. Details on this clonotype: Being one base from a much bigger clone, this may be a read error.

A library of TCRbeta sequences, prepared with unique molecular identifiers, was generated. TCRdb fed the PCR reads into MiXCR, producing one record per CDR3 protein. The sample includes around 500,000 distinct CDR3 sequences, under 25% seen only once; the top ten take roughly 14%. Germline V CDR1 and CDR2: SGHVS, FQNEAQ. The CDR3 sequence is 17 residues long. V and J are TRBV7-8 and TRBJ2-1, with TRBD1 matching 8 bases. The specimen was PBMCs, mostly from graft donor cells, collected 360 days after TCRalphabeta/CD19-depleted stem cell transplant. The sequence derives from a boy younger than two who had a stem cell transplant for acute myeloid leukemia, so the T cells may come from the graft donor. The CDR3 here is CASSPPGTGSSYNEEFF. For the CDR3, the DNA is TGTGCCAGCAGCCCTCCCGGGACAGGTAGCTCCTACAATGAGGAGTTCTTC.